This paragraph reports one T cell receptor (beta chain). Antigen: not known. Russia was home to the donors, healthy Caucasian individuals aged roughly 6 to 95. The data stem from a study of blood T cells in healthy people across ages. Background on the study: With template switching, about one barcoded beta molecule was captured per two T cells. Study-level points and caveats: Estimates drawn from one million T cells were deemed to understate diversity. Versus aged donors, long-lived donors had higher diversity and more naive CD4+ cells.

This CDR3 spans 16 amino acids. CDR1 and CDR2 (germline): MNHEY, SVGAGI. J was trimmed by 0 bases and V by 6 bases; bases with no gene match: 5. A second PCR, run for about 7 to 11 cycles, used a sample-barcoded 5' primer plus a J-beta primer mix. TCRdb itself ran the 5' RACE reads through MiXCR, one entry per CDR3 protein. The profile shows 630,000 or so distinct CDR3 sequences, about 30% of them singletons. The sequencing input was blood. The receptor's source is a woman older than 75 in good health. This chain connects TRBV6-5 to TRBJ2-6, with 7 bases identical to TRBD1. CDR3 DNA sequence: TGTGCCAGCAGGGGACAGTCACTCTCTGGGGCCAACGTCCTGACTTTC. Its protein is CASRGQSLSGANVLTF.